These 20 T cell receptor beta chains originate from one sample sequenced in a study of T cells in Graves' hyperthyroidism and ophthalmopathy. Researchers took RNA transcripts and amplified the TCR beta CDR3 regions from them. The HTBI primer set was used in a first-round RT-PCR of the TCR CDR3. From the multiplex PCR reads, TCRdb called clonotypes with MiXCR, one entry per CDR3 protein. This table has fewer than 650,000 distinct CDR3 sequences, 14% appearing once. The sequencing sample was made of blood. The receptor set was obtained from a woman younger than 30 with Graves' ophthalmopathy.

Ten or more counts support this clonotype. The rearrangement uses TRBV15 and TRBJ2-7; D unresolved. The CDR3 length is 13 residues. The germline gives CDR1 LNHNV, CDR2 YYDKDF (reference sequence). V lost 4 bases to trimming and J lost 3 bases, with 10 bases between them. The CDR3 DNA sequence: TGTGCCACCAGCATACGGCGGTTCTACGAGCAGTACTTC. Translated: CATSIRRFYEQYF.

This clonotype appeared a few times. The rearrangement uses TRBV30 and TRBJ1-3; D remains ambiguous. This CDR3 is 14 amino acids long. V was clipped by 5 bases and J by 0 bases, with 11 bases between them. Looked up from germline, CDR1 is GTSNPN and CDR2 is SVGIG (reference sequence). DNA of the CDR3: TGTGCCTGGCTGCGGGCAGCCTCTGGAAACACCATATATTTT. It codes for CAWLRAASGNTIYF.

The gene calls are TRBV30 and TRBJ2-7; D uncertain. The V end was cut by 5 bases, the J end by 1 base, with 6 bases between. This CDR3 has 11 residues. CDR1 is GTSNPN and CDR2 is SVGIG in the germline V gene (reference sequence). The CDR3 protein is CAWGRSYEQYF. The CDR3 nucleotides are TGTGCCTGGGGTCGTTCCTACGAGCAGTACTTC.

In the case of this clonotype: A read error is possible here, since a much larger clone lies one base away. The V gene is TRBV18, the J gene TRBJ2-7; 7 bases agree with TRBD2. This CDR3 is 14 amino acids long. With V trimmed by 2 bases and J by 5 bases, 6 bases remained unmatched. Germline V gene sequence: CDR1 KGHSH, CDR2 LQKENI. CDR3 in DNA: TGTGCCAGCTCACCAGTCGGGGGGTCGGACGAGCAGTACTTC. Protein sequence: CASSPVGGSDEQYF.

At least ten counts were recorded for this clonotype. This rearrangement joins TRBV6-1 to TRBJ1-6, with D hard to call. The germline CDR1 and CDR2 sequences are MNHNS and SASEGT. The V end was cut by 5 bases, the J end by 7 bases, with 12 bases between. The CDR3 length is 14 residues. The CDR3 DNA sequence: TGTGCCAGCAGTTACGTAGGACGGAATTCACCCCTCCACTTT. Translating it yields CASSYVGRNSPLHF.

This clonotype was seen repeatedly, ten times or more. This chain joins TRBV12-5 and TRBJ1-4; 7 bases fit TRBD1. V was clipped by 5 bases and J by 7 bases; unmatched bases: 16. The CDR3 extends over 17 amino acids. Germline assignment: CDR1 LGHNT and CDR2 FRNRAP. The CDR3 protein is CASGHRDSDDGAEKLFF. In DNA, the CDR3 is TGTGCTAGTGGTCACCGGGACAGCGACGACGGAGCTGAAAAACTGTTTTTT.

The CDR3 DNA sequence: TGTGCCTGGCAGGGACTTGACACCGGGGAGCTGTTTTTT. Residues: CAWQGLDTGELFF. The J gene is TRBJ2-2, the V gene TRBV30, with a tentative D call TRBD2 (6 bases). Between the trimmed V and J ends, which lost 5 bases and 3 bases, there was a span of 10 bases. Germline V gene lookup returns CDR1 GTSNPN and CDR2 SVGIG (reference sequence). The CDR3 runs to 13 residues.

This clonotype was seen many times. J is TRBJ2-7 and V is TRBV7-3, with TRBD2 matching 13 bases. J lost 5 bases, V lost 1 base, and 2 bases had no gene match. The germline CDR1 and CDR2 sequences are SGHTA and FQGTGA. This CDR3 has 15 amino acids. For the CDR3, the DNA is TGTGCCAGCAGCTTAAATGGACTAGCGGGAGACGAGCAGTACTTC. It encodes CASSLNGLAGDEQYF.

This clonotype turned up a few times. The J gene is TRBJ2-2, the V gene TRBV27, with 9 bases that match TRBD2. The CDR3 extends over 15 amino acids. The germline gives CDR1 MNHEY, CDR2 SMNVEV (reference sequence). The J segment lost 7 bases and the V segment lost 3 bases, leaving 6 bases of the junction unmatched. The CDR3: CASSFAGGPIGELFF. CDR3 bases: TGTGCCAGCAGTTTCGCGGGAGGGCCTATCGGGGAGCTGTTTTTT.

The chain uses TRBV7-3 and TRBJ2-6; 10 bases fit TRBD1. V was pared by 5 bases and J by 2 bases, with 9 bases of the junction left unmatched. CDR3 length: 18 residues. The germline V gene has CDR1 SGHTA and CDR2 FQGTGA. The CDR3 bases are TGTGCCAGCAGCACCCCGCCCGGGACAGGGGCTGGGGCCAACGTCCTGACTTTC. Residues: CASSTPPGTGAGANVLTF.

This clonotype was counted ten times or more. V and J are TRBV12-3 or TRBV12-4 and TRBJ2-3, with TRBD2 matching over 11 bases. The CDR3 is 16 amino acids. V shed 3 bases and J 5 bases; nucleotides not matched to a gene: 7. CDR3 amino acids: CASSLGVAGGGDTQYF. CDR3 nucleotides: TGTGCCAGCAGTTTGGGAGTAGCGGGAGGGGGAGATACGCAGTATTTT.

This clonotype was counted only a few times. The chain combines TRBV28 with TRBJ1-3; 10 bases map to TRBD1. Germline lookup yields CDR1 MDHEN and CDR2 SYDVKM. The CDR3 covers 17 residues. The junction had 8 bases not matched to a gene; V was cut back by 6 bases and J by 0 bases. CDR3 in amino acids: CASRKSGTGASGNTIYF. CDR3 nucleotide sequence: TGTGCCAGCAGAAAGTCCGGGACAGGGGCCTCTGGAAACACCATATATTTT.

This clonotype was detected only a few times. CDR3 residues: CASSLLTDLGGEAFF. The CDR3 DNA is TGTGCCAGCAGCCTACTAACAGACCTGGGCGGTGAAGCTTTCTTT. J is TRBJ1-1 and V is TRBV7-9, with no clear D. Trimming left V 5 bases short and J 7 bases short, with 20 bases between. The germline V gene has CDR1 SEHNR and CDR2 FQNEAQ (reference sequence). The CDR3 loop spans 15 amino acids.

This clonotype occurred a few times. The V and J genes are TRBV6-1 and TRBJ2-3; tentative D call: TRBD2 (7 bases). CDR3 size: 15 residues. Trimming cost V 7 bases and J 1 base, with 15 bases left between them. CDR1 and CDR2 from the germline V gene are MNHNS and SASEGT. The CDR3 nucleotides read TGTGCCAGCAAAGGGGGAGGGCCACGCACAGATACGCAGTATTTT. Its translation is CASKGGGPRTDTQYF.

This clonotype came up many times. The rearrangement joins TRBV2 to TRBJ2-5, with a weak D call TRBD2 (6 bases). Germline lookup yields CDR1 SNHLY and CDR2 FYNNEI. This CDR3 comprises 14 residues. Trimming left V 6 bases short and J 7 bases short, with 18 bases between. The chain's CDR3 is CASRGQGFSGTQYF. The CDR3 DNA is TGTGCCAGCAGAGGTCAAGGGTTTAGCGGGACCCAGTACTTC.

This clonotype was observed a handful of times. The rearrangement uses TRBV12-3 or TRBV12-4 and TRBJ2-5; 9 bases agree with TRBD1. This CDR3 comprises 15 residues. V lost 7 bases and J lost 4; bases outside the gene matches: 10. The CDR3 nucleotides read TGTGCCAGCACCTCCGGACAGGGGCCGGGAGAGACCCAGTACTTC. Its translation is CASTSGQGPGETQYF.

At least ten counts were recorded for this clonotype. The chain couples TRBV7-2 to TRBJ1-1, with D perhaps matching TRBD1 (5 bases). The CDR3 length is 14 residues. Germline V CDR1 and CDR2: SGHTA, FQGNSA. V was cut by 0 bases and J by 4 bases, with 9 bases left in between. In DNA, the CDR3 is TGTGCCAGCAGCTTAGCTCCGGGACGCACTGAAGCTTTCTTT. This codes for CASSLAPGRTEAFF.

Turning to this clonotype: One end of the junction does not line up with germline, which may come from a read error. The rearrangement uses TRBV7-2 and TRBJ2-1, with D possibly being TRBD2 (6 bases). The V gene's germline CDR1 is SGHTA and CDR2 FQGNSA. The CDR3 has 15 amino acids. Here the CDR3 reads CASSWAGNPNNEQSF. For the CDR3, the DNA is TGTGCCAGCAGCTGGGCGGGGAATCCTAACAATGAGCAGTCCTTC.

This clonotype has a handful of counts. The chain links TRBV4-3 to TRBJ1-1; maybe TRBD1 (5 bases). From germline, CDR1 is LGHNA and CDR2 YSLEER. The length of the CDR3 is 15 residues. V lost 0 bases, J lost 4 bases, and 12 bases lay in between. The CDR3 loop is CASSQEAREGTEAFF. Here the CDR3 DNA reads TGCGCCAGCAGCCAAGAGGCCAGGGAAGGCACTGAAGCTTTCTTT.

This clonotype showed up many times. In nucleotides, the CDR3 is TGTGCCAGCAGTGGCTTTGTGGGAGTATCCTACAATGAGCAGTTCTTC. It yields the protein CASSGFVGVSYNEQFF. The chain links TRBV28 to TRBJ2-1; D is possibly TRBD2 (5 bases). Germline V lookup: CDR1 MDHEN, CDR2 SYDVKM. CDR3 length: 16 residues. Trimming left V 5 bases short and J 1 base short, with 15 bases between.